This T cell receptor (beta chain) was sequenced during a study of blood T cell repertoires in COVID-19 (TCRdb year 2020). Broadly, across the study: Collaborator samples came from the United States, Italy and Spain and covered acute and convalescent phases of COVID-19. The material from the prospective study consisted of cDNA or gDNA derived from T cells, B-cell-depleted T cells, or PBMCs. Deeply sampled blood TCRbeta repertoires from subjects exposed to, actively infected with, or recovered from COVID-19 were included in the dataset. The repertoires were made available in a free public database intended to serve as a resource for research on the immune response to SARS-CoV-2. Samples came from the ongoing ImmuneRACE study (first 160 participants) plus 1,254 subjects from 6 global collaborators. Nearly every sample came with metadata listing a de-identified subject ID, COVID-19 status, age in years and sex. HLA class I and class II types, where available, came from metadata supplied by the sample provider rather than from assay-based typing.

A note on this clone: Its antigen is unknown. The sample holds no much larger clone one base away, and base qualities are not on file.

Reading from cysteine to phenylalanine, the CDR3 counts 16 amino acids. Only the CDR3 region is kept as DNA, spanning 48 bases read in frame from base 1. For this chain, trimming is 2 bases at the V end and 0 bases at the J end, and the number of junction bases without a gene match is 2. CDR1 and CDR2, per the germline V gene, are SGDLS and YYNGEE. Another Seattle source contributed samples from volunteer blood donors who had recovered from COVID-19. Whole blood was collected in K2EDTA tubes by collaborating institutions according to the institutions' own protocols. For TCRbeta analysis, collaborator samples were shipped as frozen whole blood, as isolated PBMCs, or as DNA extracted from either sample type. TCRbeta CDR3 regions were amplified from genomic DNA by means of the immunoSEQ Assay, a bias-controlled multiplex PCR. Per the original workflow: The number of nucleated cells in each sample was estimated from the amplification of reference gene primers within the assay. Sequence reads were collapsed and filtered to measure the absolute abundance of every unique TCRbeta CDR3 rearrangement. For each sample, productive Simpson clonality was calculated as the square root of Simpson's diversity index across productive rearrangements. This is the immuneACCESS table as TCRdb keeps it, with only in-frame sequences that have V and J called. A part of the clones is gone; compared with another copy, unresolved V genes explain less than half, and the rest is unexplained. V and J calls and clone size are given by that table; D and trimming were obtained from the DNA. This sample comprises roughly 150,000 clones, more than 75% of them detected only once. The ten top clones hold about 10% of the sample.

Findings and caveats that apply to the study as a whole: The amount of clinical and demographic metadata varied by source and participant and was provided uncurated.

The specimen sequenced was peripheral blood. The TCR was taken from a man aged 60 to 75 who had recovered from COVID-19. The chain employs TRBV9 and TRBJ2-1, and TRBD2 matches 10 of the central bases. The CDR3 region reads CASSVLAGGSYNEQFF. At the DNA level, the sequence is TGTGCCAGCAGCGTTTTAGCGGGGGGCTCCTACAATGAGCAGTTCTTC.